A selection of T cell receptor beta chains follows, all from one sample in a study of T cell repertoires in cytomegalovirus infection. TCRdb re-derived calls from the reads in MiXCR, one entry per CDR3 protein. The sample carries approximately 500,000 distinct CDR3 sequences, around 27% recorded once. Sample: PBMCs. These receptors originate from a human donor in good health (CMV status not recorded). Some clones in this sample may be carry-over from other donors' samples. Both conserved end residues are trimmed from each CDR3. The D gene is left open where the match is weak.

TRBD1,TRBV29-1,SVEGQGVNIGYT
-,TRBV7-2,ASSFSRVGEGEQF
-,TRBV20-1,SADRDSTDTQY
-,TRBV7-2,ASSLALGRGQPQH
-,TRBV6-5,ASSYSTPGGNTIY
TRBD2,TRBV24-1,ATSDRRTSGSVGEQF
TRBD1,TRBV11-2,ASSSGQQGGNTIY
TRBD2,TRBV4-1,ASSPTTSGRVDEQF
-,TRBV9,ASSVDPSRFDEQF
-,TRBV30,AWSARRGFTEAF
-,TRBV19,ASSIDSLNTEAF
TRBD1,TRBV7-6,ASSLVDRVKNTIY
-,TRBV24-1,ATSDVGGWPQH
TRBD1,TRBV7-6,ASNHGTGLDEQF